This record looks at one T cell receptor beta chain sequence and its context. Its antigen is currently not known. It has no much larger one-base neighbor in the sample; base qualities were not kept. TCR cDNA was synthesized by 5'RACE template switching, which introduced a universal primer site and unique molecular identifiers. cDNA synthesis was primed from both the TCR alpha and TCR beta constant segments. Library amplification used two PCR steps, and the second PCR step added sample barcodes and sequencing adapters. Sequencing of libraries was performed on Illumina HiSeq 2500 (2x100 bp) or NovaSeq (2x150 bp). Regarding the original processing steps: Reads were demultiplexed and collapsed into UMI consensus sequences with MIGEC, and V(D)J alignment was performed with MiXCR. Vaccine-responding clonotypes were identified with edgeR using replicate PBMC samples, with FDR below 0.01 and a log2 fold change above 5 up to day 15 being required. Each bulk clonotype was labeled CD4 or CD8 based on which sequenced repertoire, CD4 or CD8, contained the clonotype at higher abundance. Using fastp trimming at Q25 and MiXCR clonotype assembly, TCRdb reanalyzed the public sequencing data and kept in-frame beta chains. Rows with one shared CDR3 protein collapse into an entry with the most common genes and DNA. The V and J calls, along with clone size, are taken from TCRdb and not from the paper's own processing. In all, the sample holds under 200,000 distinct CDR3 sequences, and 6.5% to 8.5% of those were seen once. Jointly, the top ten make up 2.5% of the sample.

The data belong to a study of T cells after yellow fever vaccination (dated by TCRdb to between 2017 and 2020). About the full investigation: The SMART-Seq v4 Ultra Low Input RNA kit was used to prepare libraries from fractions with low cell numbers. Bulk TCR alpha and beta repertoires were sequenced longitudinally to track T-cell clones before and after primary and booster YFV17D yellow fever vaccination. Two healthy male donors, one aged 18 to 30 and one aged 30 to 40 years, were included in the cohort. Bulk PBMC replicates and cell subsets were isolated from blood drawn at multiple timepoints before and after both primary and secondary immunization. What the authors observed across the whole study: Computational filtering was needed because FACS-sorted repertoires could contain abundant contaminating clonotypes from the bulk population. A small fraction of clonotypes appeared in both the CD4 and CD8 compartments, likely as a result of convergent recombination. The secondary T-cell response was found to be weaker but faster than the primary response, with a peak reached on day 5 rather than on day 15. After the booster, most of the clones that had expanded following primary vaccination were detected again (around 95% of CD4 and 80% to 90% of CD8), which suggests that memory was broadly maintained. Because the study included only two donors, the extent to which the findings can be generalized is limited.

The CDR3 starts with the cysteine, ends with the phenylalanine, and has 14 residues. This entry keeps only the CDR3 DNA: 42 bases, framed from base 1. The germline V and J ends show losses of 6 bases and 6 bases respectively, and no gene match explains 10 bases of the junction. The germline V gene (reference sequence) supplies CDR1 DFQATT and CDR2 SNEGSKA. The treatment or condition label on this specimen signifies: live attenuated yellow fever vaccine strain. PBMCs were isolated from peripheral blood using a standard Ficoll-Paque protocol. Dynabeads CD4 and CD8 positive selection kits were used to isolate the CD4 and CD8 T-cell fractions. TriZol was used to extract RNA from bulk PBMCs, CD4 and CD8 fractions, and dextramer-positive and dextramer-negative fractions.

The sequence came from a young man who received the YFV17D yellow fever vaccine. The rearranged segments are TRBV20-1 and TRBJ1-5, and 8 junctional nucleotides match TRBD1. The input for sequencing was CD4+ T cells sorted from PBMCs, taken less than 6 days after the first yellow fever vaccination. The sequenced DNA: TGCAGTGCCCTGGGCAGGGGGCGACCTCAGCCCCAGCATTTT. Its protein reads: CSALGRGRPQPQHF.